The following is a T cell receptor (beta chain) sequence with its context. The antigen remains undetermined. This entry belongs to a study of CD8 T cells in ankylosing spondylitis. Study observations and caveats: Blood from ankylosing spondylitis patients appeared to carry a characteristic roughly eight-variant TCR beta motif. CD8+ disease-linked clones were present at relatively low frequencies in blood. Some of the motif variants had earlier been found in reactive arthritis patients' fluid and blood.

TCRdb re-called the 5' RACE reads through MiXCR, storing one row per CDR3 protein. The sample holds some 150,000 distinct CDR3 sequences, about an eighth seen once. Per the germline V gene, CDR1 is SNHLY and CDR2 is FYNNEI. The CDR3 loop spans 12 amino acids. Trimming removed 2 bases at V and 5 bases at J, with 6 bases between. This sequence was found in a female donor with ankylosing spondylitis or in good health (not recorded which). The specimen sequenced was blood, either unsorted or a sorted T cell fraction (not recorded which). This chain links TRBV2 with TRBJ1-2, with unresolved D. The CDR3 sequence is CASSETVYGYTF. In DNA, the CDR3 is TGTGCCAGCAGTGAAACGGTATATGGCTACACCTTC.